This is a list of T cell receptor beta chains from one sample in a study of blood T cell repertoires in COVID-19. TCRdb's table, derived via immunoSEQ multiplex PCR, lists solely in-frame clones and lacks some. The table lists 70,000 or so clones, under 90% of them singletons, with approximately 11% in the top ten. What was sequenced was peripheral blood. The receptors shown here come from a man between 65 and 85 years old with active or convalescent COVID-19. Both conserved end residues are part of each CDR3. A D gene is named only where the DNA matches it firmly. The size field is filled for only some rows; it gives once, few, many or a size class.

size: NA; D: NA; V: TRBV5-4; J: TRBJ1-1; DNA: TGTGCCAGCAGCCCACCCCTGGGGGGGCACACTGAAGCTTTCTTT; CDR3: CASSPPLGGHTEAFF
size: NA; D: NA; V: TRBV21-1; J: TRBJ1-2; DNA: TGTGCCAGCAGCCCGGGAGGGGAGGCGCTTATGTGCTACACCTTC; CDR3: CASSPGGEALMCYTF
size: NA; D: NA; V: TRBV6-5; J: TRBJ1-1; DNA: TGTGCCAGCAGGATTGAGGGGGGGGACACTGAAGCTTTCTTT; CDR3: CASRIEGGDTEAFF
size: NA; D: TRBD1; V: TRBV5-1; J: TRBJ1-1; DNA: TGCGCCAGCAGCTTGCAGGGGGGAAACACTGAAGCTTTCTTT; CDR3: CASSLQGGNTEAFF
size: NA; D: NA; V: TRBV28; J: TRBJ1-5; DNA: TGTGCCAGCAAGACCATACGTCCCCAGGGTACGTGGGGCAATCAGCCCCAGCATTTT; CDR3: CASKTIRPQGTWGNQPQHF
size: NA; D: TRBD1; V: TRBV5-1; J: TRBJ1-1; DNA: TGCGCCAGCGGCTCCGGGACAGCTCTCAACACTGAAGCTTTCTTT; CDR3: CASGSGTALNTEAFF
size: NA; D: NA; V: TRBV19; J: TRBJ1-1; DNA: TGTGCCAGTAGTATAGCAGGGGAGAACACTGAAGCTTTCTTT; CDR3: CASSIAGENTEAFF
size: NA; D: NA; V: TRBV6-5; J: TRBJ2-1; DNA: TGTGCCAGCAGTTCTTCCATCAGGGGCAATGAGCAGTTCTTC; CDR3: CASSSSIRGNEQFF
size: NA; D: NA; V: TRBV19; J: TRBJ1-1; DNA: TGTGCCAGTTCCACAGAAACCTTGAACACTGAAGCTTTCTTT; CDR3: CASSTETLNTEAFF
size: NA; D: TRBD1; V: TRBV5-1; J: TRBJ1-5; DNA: TGCGCCAGCAGCATAGGACAGGGAGGCAATCAGCCCCAGCATTTT; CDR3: CASSIGQGGNQPQHF
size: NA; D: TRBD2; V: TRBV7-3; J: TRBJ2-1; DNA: TGTGCCAGCAGCTTACTACCTAGCGGGAGGTACTCCTACAATGAGCAGTTCTTC; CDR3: CASSLLPSGRYSYNEQFF
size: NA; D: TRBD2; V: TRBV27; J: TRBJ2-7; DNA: TGTGCCAGCAGCACCCTTTCGACTAGCGGGAACTACGAGCAGTACTTC; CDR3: CASSTLSTSGNYEQYF
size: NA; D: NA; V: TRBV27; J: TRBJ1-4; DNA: TGTGCCAGCAGTTTACATAGTCTGGGGGGGGGAATTGAAAAACTGTTTTTT; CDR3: CASSLHSLGGGIEKLFF
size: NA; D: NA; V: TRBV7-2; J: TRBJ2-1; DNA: TGTGCCAGCAGCTTCAGAGCGGACTCCTACAATGAGCAGTTCTTC; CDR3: CASSFRADSYNEQFF
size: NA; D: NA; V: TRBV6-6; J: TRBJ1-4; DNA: TGTGCCAGCAGTTACTCGCCAGAAGAAAGACTGTTTTTT; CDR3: CASSYSPEERLFF
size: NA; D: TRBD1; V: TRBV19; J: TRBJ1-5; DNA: TGTGCCAGTAGTACGGGGCAGGGGGTTTGGCCCCAGCATTTT; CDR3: CASSTGQGVWPQHF
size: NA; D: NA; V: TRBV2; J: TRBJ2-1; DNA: TGTGCCAGCAGAGACTATAATGAGCAGTTCTTC; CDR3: CASRDYNEQFF
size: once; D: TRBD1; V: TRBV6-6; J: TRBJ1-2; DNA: TGTGCCAGCAGTTACTCCGTTGACAGGGCGAGGGGCTACACCTTC; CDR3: CASSYSVDRARGYTF
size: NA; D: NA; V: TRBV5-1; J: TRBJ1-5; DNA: TGCGCCAGCAGCTTCGGGGGCAATCAGCCCCAGCATTTT; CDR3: CASSFGGNQPQHF
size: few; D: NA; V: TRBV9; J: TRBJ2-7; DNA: TGTGCCAGCAGCGTATACGCGGGGTACTCCTACGAGCAGTACTTC; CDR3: CASSVYAGYSYEQYF
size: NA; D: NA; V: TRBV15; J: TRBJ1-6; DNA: TGTGCCACCAGCAGAGCTGATCAATGGAGATCACCCCTCCACTTT; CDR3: CATSRADQWRSPLHF
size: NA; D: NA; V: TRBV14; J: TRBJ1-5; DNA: TGTGCCAGCAGCCTGCGGGAGAATCAGCCCCAGCATTTT; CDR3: CASSLRENQPQHF
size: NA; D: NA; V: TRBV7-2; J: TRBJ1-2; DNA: TGTGCCAGCAGCTTAGCGCACGATTTAGTCTATGGCTACACCTTC; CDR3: CASSLAHDLVYGYTF
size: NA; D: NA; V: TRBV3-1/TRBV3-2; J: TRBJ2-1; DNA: TGTGCCAGCAGCCAAACGACCACGGGGCAGTTCTTC; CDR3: CASSQTTTGQFF
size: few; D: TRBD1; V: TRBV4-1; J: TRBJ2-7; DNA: TGCGCCAGCAGCCGATCGCCCCGGGACAGGGGCCACGAGCAGTACTTC; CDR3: CASSRSPRDRGHEQYF
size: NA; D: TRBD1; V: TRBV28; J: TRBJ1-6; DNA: TGTGCCAGCGACGGGACAGGAGTTTCACCCCTCCACTTT; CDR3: CASDGTGVSPLHF
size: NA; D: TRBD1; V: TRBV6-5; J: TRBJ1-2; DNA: TGTGCCAGCAGTTCTTTGACAGGGGGCAGTGGCTACACCTTC; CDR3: CASSSLTGGSGYTF
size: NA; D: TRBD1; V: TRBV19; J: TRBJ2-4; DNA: TGTGCCAGTAGGACGACAGGGAGAGCCAAAAACATTCAGTACTTC; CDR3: CASRTTGRAKNIQYF
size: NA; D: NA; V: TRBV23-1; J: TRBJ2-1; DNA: TGCGCCAGCAGTCCCTTGGCGGACAAGTTAGGCAATGAGCAGTTCTTC; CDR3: CASSPLADKLGNEQFF
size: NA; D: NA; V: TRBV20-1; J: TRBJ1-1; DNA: TGCAGTGCCCGCCCGGGGACTGAAGCTTTCTTT; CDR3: CSARPGTEAFF
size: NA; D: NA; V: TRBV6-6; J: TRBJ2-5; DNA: TGTGCCAGCAATCCACGGGGCCAAGAGACCCAGTACTTC; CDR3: CASNPRGQETQYF
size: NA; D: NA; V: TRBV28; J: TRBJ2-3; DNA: TGTGCCAGCAGGGAGAGGGTAGATACGCAGTATTTT; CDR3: CASRERVDTQYF
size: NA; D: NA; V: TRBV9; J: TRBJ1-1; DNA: TGTGCCAGCAGCGTATCGCCAAGAGGGCAGGACACTGAAGCTTTCTTT; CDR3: CASSVSPRGQDTEAFF
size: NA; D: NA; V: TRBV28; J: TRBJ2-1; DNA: TGTGCCAGCAGTTCGGCCGGAGAGATCAATGAGCAGTTCTTC; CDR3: CASSSAGEINEQFF
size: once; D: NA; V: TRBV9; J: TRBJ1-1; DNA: TGTGCCAGCAGCGTAGGGGGGCGCACTGAAGCTTTCTTT; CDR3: CASSVGGRTEAFF
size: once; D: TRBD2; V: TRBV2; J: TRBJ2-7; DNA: TGTGCCAGCAGTGCGGGACTAGCAGGCGAGCAGTACTTC; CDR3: CASSAGLAGEQYF
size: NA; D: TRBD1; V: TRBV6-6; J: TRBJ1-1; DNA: TGTGCCAGCACTAAGACAGGGCTGGACACTGAAGCTTTCTTT; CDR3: CASTKTGLDTEAFF
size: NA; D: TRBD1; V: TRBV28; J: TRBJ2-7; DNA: TGTGCCAGCAGTCCTGGGGACAGGGTTTGGGAGCAGTACTTC; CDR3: CASSPGDRVWEQYF
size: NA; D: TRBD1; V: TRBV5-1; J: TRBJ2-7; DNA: TGCGCCAGCAGCTTCCGGACAGGAAAAACCTACGAGCAGTACTTC; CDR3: CASSFRTGKTYEQYF
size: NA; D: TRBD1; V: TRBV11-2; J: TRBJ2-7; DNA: TGTGCCAGCAGCTTAAACCGGGACAGGGGACCAGACTACGAGCAGTACTTC; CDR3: CASSLNRDRGPDYEQYF
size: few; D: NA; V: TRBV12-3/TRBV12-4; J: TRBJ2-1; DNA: TGTGCCAGCAAACTTGGACAGAATGATGAGCAGTTCTTC; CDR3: CASKLGQNDEQFF
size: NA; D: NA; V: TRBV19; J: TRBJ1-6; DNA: TGTGCCAGCCGAGCCGGGACTATTAATTCACCCCTCCACTTT; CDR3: CASRAGTINSPLHF
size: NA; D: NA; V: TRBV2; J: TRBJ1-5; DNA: TGTGCCAGCAGGACCCGGACAGGCAATCAGCCCCAGCATTTT; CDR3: CASRTRTGNQPQHF
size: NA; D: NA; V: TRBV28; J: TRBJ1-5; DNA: TGTGCCAGCAGCCGGGGACAAAAATATCAGCCCCAGCATTTT; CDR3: CASSRGQKYQPQHF
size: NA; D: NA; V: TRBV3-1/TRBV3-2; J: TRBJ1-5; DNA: TGTGCCAGCAGCCAAAGGGGCTATCAGCCCCAGCATTTT; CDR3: CASSQRGYQPQHF
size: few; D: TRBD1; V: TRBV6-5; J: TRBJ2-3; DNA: TGTGCCAGCAGCCGCGACAGGGCGGGCGATACGCAGTATTTT; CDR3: CASSRDRAGDTQYF
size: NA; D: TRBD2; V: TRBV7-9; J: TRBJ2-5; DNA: TGTGCCAGCAGCGCCGGAGCGGGAGGGCCGGGGACCCAGTACTTC; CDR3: CASSAGAGGPGTQYF
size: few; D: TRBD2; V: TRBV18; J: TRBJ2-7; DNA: TGTGCCAGCTCACCGGGACTAGCGGACTACGAGCAGTACTTC; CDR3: CASSPGLADYEQYF
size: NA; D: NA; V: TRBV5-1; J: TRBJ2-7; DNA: TGCGCCAGCAGCTTGGGTTGGCAGGGATACCACGAGCAGTACTTC; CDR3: CASSLGWQGYHEQYF
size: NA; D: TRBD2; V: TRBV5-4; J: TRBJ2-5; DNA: TGTGCCAGCAGCCCCGGGACTAGACCTAGGGGGGAAGAGACCCAGTACTTC; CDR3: CASSPGTRPRGEETQYF
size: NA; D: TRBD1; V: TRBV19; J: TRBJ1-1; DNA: TGTGCCAGTAGCCCGACGACAGGGTGGCACACTGAAGCTTTCTTT; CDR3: CASSPTTGWHTEAFF
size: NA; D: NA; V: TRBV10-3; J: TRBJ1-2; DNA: TGTGCCATCAGTGAAAGCGACTATGGCTACACCTTC; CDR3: CAISESDYGYTF
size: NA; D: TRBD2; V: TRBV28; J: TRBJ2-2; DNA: TGTGCCGCGGGGGGGACGAACACCGGGGAGCTGTTTTTT; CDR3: CAAGGTNTGELFF
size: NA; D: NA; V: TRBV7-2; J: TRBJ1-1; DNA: TGTGCCAGCAGCACCGAAGTGGCGGGACGCGGGGAAGCTTTCTTT; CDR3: CASSTEVAGRGEAFF
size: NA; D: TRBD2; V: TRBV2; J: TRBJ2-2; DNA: TGTGCCAGCCGGACGGGGGGGACATCGAACACCGGGGAGCTGTTTTTT; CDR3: CASRTGGTSNTGELFF
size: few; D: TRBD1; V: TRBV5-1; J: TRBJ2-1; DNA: TGCGCCAGCAGCTTGATGGGACAGGGGAGCTCCTACAATGAGCAGTTCTTC; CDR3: CASSLMGQGSSYNEQFF
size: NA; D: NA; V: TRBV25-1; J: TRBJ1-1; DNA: TGTGCCAGCAGTGTATCTACCCGGGGGGACACTGAAGCTTTCTTT; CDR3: CASSVSTRGDTEAFF
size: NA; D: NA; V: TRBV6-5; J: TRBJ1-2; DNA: TGTGCCAGCAGCCCGGGACACGTCTATGGCTACACCTTC; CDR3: CASSPGHVYGYTF
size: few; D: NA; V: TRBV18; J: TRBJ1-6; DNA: TGTGCCAGCTCACCGGACGGGAGCTCCTATAATTCACCCCTCCACTTT; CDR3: CASSPDGSSYNSPLHF
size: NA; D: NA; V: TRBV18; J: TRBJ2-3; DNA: TGTGCCAGCTCACCGGCGGCAGATACGCAGTATTTT; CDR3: CASSPAADTQYF